This record looks at one T cell receptor beta chain sequence and its context. This sample is drawn from a study of Ad26.COV2.S vaccination and SARS-CoV-2 variants. Method: immunoSEQ multiplex PCR; TCRdb's copy keeps in-frame clones and lacks some. The data hold 510,000 or so clones, with 87% observed a single time. Sample treatment: around 19 received Ad26.COV2.S at low or high dose, single or two shots; roughly five received placebo; per-sample allocation not given. Collection of the samples took place on day 63 after the first injection of vaccine or placebo. The length of the CDR3 is 16 residues. V shed 3 bases, J shed 4 bases, and the junction held 10 bases outside the gene matches. CDR1 and CDR2 from the germline V gene are LNHDA and SQIVND (reference sequence).

The sequencing used peripheral blood, collected in a trial of Ad26.COV2.S vaccine versus placebo. The V call is TRBV19, the J call TRBJ1-2; 8 bases match TRBD1. The source is a person aged 18 to 59 who received the Ad26.COV2.S COVID-19 vaccine or a placebo. The CDR3 protein is CASSILGTGLSYGYTF. Written as DNA, the CDR3 is TGTGCCAGTAGTATTCTTGGGACAGGCCTCTCCTATGGCTACACCTTC.